The source of this T cell receptor beta chain is a study of regulatory T cells in long-lasting Graves disease. The study's findings and limits: For persistent Graves' patients, TCR diversity was lower than for newly diagnosed ones.

Comments on this clonotype: The antigen is unknown.

Time point described: persistent/refractory GD, antithyroid drugs over 5 years with positive TRAb. The TCR library was made from RNA extracted from PBMCs. The patient group derived from an endocrinology department in Xi'an, China. CDR3 regions were amplified by Arm-PCR using iRepertoire HTBI primers to build TCR beta libraries. MiXCR, applied by TCRdb to the multiplex PCR reads, yields one record per CDR3 protein. The sample records 400,000 or so distinct CDR3 sequences, around 20% being singletons. The sample consisted of peripheral blood mononuclear cells (PBMCs), taken when the disease was refractory, from a patient treated with antithyroid drugs. The sequence came from a female donor with Graves disease.

CDR3 sequence: CAWSRIGDANTEAFF. The CDR3 coding sequence is TGTGCCTGGAGTAGAATAGGCGACGCGAACACTGAAGCTTTCTTT. This rearrangement joins TRBV30 to TRBJ1-1; D is ambiguous. The CDR3 has 15 residues. CDR1 is GTSNPN and CDR2 is SVGIG in the germline V gene (reference sequence). V was trimmed by 2 bases and J by 1 base, leaving 14 bases between them.